The sequence of this T cell receptor (beta chain) was determined in a study of cytomegalovirus exposure and HLA in healthy donors. Study-level results: Previously analyzed data showed that most TCR beta V segments were productive at a frequency of about 87% or about 30%.

Turning to this clone: Its specificity is unknown.

Amplification used 60 Vbeta primers and 13 Jbeta primers. Repertoires were generated with immunoSEQ multiplex PCR, while TCRdb's copy carries only in-frame clones and drops some. The sample shows about 160,000 clones, approximately 82% of them seen only once. CDR1 and CDR2 from the germline V gene are SEHNR and FQNEAQ (reference sequence). Trimming removed 5 bases from V and 5 bases from J, with 15 bases in between. The CDR3 length is 14 residues. The chain uses TRBV7-9 and TRBJ2-5, with D possibly being TRBD1 (6 bases). The specimen sequenced was PBMCs. The sequence was obtained from a man over 45 in good health and CMV-seropositive. CDR3 coding DNA: TGTGCCAGCAGCCTGCCACAGGGTTGGGAGACCCAGTACTTC. This gives the protein CASSLPQGWETQYF.